The 5 T cell receptor beta chains reported below all come from one sample, sequenced in a study of vaccination and CD4 T cells after COVID-19. TCRdb analysed the PCR reads with MiXCR anew, one entry per CDR3 protein. The data show just over 20,000 distinct CDR3 sequences, around 58% seen once. Specimen: CD4+ T cells from blood, collected before SARS-CoV-2 vaccination. The receptors were gathered from a human donor who had recovered from COVID-19.

This clonotype has only a few counts. This chain uses TRBV7-8 with TRBJ2-5; D might be TRBD1 or TRBD2, each matching 5 bases. This CDR3 spans 15 amino acids. V was cut by 5 bases and J by 7 bases, with 20 bases left in between. Germline CDR1 SGHVS, CDR2 FQNEAQ. CDR3 protein: CASSQSRGTLGTQYF. The CDR3 bases are TGTGCCAGCAGCCAAAGCCGGGGCACTTTGGGGACCCAGTACTTC.

J is TRBJ2-7 and V is TRBV7-9; D ambiguous. Trimming pared 3 bases from V and 5 bases from J, leaving 11 bases between. The germline gives CDR1 SEHNR, CDR2 FQNEAQ (reference sequence). This CDR3 has 13 residues. CDR3 sequence: CASSFWVEHEQYF. The CDR3 coding sequence is TGTGCCAGCAGCTTTTGGGTGGAGCACGAGCAGTACTTC.

The V call is TRBV28, the J call TRBJ2-5, with D perhaps being TRBD1 or TRBD2 (6 bases each). The V and J ends lost 6 bases and 7 bases respectively, with 15 bases between them. This CDR3 has 13 amino acids. Germline CDR1 is MDHEN and CDR2 is SYDVKM. As DNA, the CDR3 is TGTGCCAGCAGGGTTCAGGGGCGGGGGACCCAGTACTTC. Translation gives CASRVQGRGTQYF.

This clonotype was detected a few times. The rearrangement joins TRBV20-1 to TRBJ2-2; D might be TRBD2 (5 bases). Germline loops: CDR1 DFQATT, CDR2 SNEGSKA (reference sequence). This CDR3 spans 14 amino acids. Trimming cost V 1 base and J 1 base, with 7 bases left between them. The CDR3 is CSARGLMNTGELFF. DNA of the CDR3: TGCAGTGCTAGAGGACTAATGAACACCGGGGAGCTGTTTTTT.

This clonotype was picked up a small number of times. The chain links TRBV19 to TRBJ1-6; 10 nucleotides align to TRBD1. This CDR3 comprises 16 residues. Trimming at V came to 3 bases and at J to 7 bases, leaving 6 bases not matched to a gene. Germline V gene sequence: CDR1 LNHDA, CDR2 SQIVND (reference sequence). The CDR3 here is CASSIGWGQGNSPLHF. DNA for the CDR3: TGTGCCAGTAGTATCGGTTGGGGACAGGGGAATTCACCCCTCCACTTT.